This T cell receptor beta chain was retrieved from a study of T cell responses to AZD1222 COVID-19 vaccine. The V segment lost 5 bases and the J segment 8 bases; nucleotides outside the gene matches: 2. Per germline, CDR1 SGHVS and CDR2 FQNEAQ. The CDR3 spans 11 residues. As regards this clone: Antigen: not known.

Findings and caveats of the study: None of the repertoires were sampled until the peak T cell response had passed.

Assay: immunoSEQ multiplex PCR; the TCRdb copy retains only in-frame clones and omits some. The table shows fewer than 35,000 clones, with more than 85% occurring only once. This chain connects TRBV7-8 to TRBJ1-1; TRBD1 aligns across 7 bases. Sequenced here: peripheral blood, sampled on day 0 of AZD1222 vaccination. The receptor comes from an adult in good health. The CDR3 region has the DNA TGTGCCAGCAGCCAGACAGGGGAAGCTTTCTTT. Translated: CASSQTGEAFF.